This TCR beta chain was recorded in a study of cytomegalovirus exposure and HLA in healthy donors. Study-wide findings and caveats: A subsequent analysis found that TCR clusters from the first cohort also tended to co-occur in the approximately 130 validation repertoires, with about 93% of cluster scores above 0.

About this clone itself: Its antigen is still unknown.

Here immunoSEQ multiplex PCR was the method, and the copy in TCRdb shows in-frame clones only, minus some. The repertoire consists of around 94,000 clones, with approximately 94% occurring once and the leading ten covering approximately 0.91%. CDR1 is SGHNT and CDR2 is YYREEE in the germline V gene (reference sequence). V was clipped by 0 bases and J by 7 bases; unmatched bases: 7. CDR3 size: 15 residues. This chain uses TRBV5-4 with TRBJ1-2; 9 nucleotides agree with TRBD1. This TCR was recovered from a woman aged 18 to 35 in good health and CMV-seronegative. Sequencing used PBMCs. CDR3 residues: CASSLARTGEGGYTF. The CDR3 DNA reads as TGTGCCAGCAGCTTGGCCCGGACAGGGGAGGGTGGCTACACCTTC.